This T cell receptor (beta chain) originates from a study of cytomegalovirus exposure and HLA in healthy donors. Study outcomes and limitations: The study found most TCR sequences rare, yet found some public TCRs in many donors.

CDR3 length: 15 residues. V lost 2 bases and J 1 base, leaving 9 bases between the germline ends. Germline V gene lookup returns CDR1 SGHAT and CDR2 FQNNGV. Comments on this clone: The antigen remains undetermined.

Profiling relied on immunoSEQ multiplex PCR, and the TCRdb table lists in-frame clones only, not all of them. The sample holds under 150,000 clones; roughly four fifths are singletons and the top ten take almost 1.5%. J is TRBJ2-1 and V is TRBV11-2, with no clear D. The source material was PBMCs. This clonotype was obtained from a woman aged 30 to 39 in good health and CMV-seronegative. Written as DNA, the CDR3 is TGTGCCAGCAGCTTACAGACCGGGTCCTACAATGAGCAGTTCTTC. The encoded protein is CASSLQTGSYNEQFF.